What follows are 26 T cell receptor beta chains derived from one specimen sequenced in a study of blood T cell repertoires in COVID-19. Clones were read by immunoSEQ multiplex PCR, and TCRdb kept only the in-frame ones, dropping some. The sample records approximately 88,000 clones, around 80% being singletons. The sequencing sample was made of peripheral blood. The receptor source for this set is a man aged 50 to 59 who had recovered from COVID-19.

The V and J genes are TRBV10-3 and TRBJ1-2; 10 positions agree with TRBD1. The CDR3 is 14 residues long. J lost 7 bases, V lost 5 bases, and 7 bases had no gene match. From germline, CDR1 is ENHRY and CDR2 SYGVKD. CDR3 sequence: CAISTGTGVSGYTF. The CDR3 DNA reads as TGTGCCATCAGTACCGGGACAGGGGTTAGTGGCTACACCTTC.

The chain links TRBV3-1 (or the pseudogene TRBV3-2) to TRBJ2-5; perhaps TRBD1 as D (5 bases). Trimming stripped 3 bases from V and 5 bases from J, with 10 bases between. The germline CDR1 and CDR2 sequences are LGHDT and YNNKEL (reference sequence). CDR3 length: 13 residues. The CDR3 bases are TGTGCCAGCAGCCACGCAGGGCCGGAGACCCAGTACTTC. Translated: CASSHAGPETQYF.

This clone came up once. V and J are TRBV18 and TRBJ2-1; D remains ambiguous. The length of the CDR3 is 13 residues. CDR1 and CDR2 (germline): KGHSH, LQKENI. V was shortened by 4 bases and J by 5 bases, with 9 bases between the two germline ends. In DNA, the CDR3 is TGTGCCAGCTCACACGAGCCGAACAATGAGCAGTTCTTC. As protein: CASSHEPNNEQFF.

This chain connects TRBV5-5 to TRBJ1-2; tentatively, D is TRBD1 (6 bases). Germline CDR1 reads SGHKS; CDR2 reads YYEKEE (reference sequence). This CDR3 is 13 amino acids long. V was cut by 4 bases and J by 3 bases, with 10 bases left in between. CDR3: CASSPRQDYGYTF. The CDR3 bases are TGTGCCAGCAGCCCTCGACAGGACTATGGCTACACCTTC.

This clone appeared a few times. The rearrangement uses TRBV10-2 and TRBJ1-5; D is perhaps TRBD1 (5 bases). Trimming cost V 3 bases and J 13 bases, with 13 bases left between them. The germline V gene has CDR1 WSHSY and CDR2 SAAADI. The CDR3 is 12 residues long. The CDR3 region is CASSDQDTFQHF. The CDR3 DNA follows: TGCGCCAGCAGTGATCAGGACACCTTTCAGCATTTT.

The genes are TRBV19 and TRBJ2-7; 7 nucleotides align to TRBD2. The CDR3 extends over 13 amino acids. Germline CDR1 and CDR2: LNHDA and SQIVND (reference sequence). J was trimmed by 4 bases and V by 5 bases; bases with no gene match: 5. Here the CDR3 reads CASSSSSGYEQYF. CDR3 DNA: TGTGCCAGTAGTTCCTCTAGCGGATACGAGCAGTACTTC.

As concerns this clone: The same CDR3 is also encoded by other DNA sequences in this sample. This sequence joins TRBV3-1 (or the pseudogene TRBV3-2) and TRBJ1-1; D is possibly TRBD1 (5 bases). The germline gives CDR1 LGHDT, CDR2 YNNKEL (reference sequence). The CDR3 covers 14 residues. The germline V and J ends were trimmed by 1 base and 3 bases, with 9 bases remaining between them. Here the CDR3 DNA reads TGTGCCAGCAGCCAAGTCCAGGGCGACACTGAAGCTTTCTTT. It yields the protein CASSQVQGDTEAFF.

The chain employs TRBV29-1 and TRBJ2-7; TRBD1 matches 9 bases. Germline trimming cut 7 bases from V and 1 base from J; bases unmatched to any gene: 11. The CDR3 runs 15 residues. The germline CDR1 and CDR2 sequences are SQVTM and ANQGSEA. DNA for the CDR3: TGCAGCGCCACGCTAGGGACAGGGAAATCCTACGAGCAGTACTTC. Translation: CSATLGTGKSYEQYF.

The chain uses TRBV4-3 and TRBJ2-4; a weak D match, TRBD2 (7 bases). This CDR3 has 13 amino acids. From germline, CDR1 is LGHNA and CDR2 YSLEER. The germline V and J ends were trimmed by 1 base and 8 bases, with 9 bases remaining between them. In DNA form, the CDR3 reads TGCGCCAGCAGCCAAGCCGGGGGGCACATTCAGTACTTC. It yields the protein CASSQAGGHIQYF.

V is TRBV19 and J is TRBJ2-3; 8 positions agree with TRBD2. This CDR3 has 16 residues. Germline CDR1 and CDR2: LNHDA and SQIVND (reference sequence). Unmatched junction bases numbered 14, after V lost 5 bases and J lost 7 bases. CDR3 DNA sequence: TGTGCCAGTAGTCCAGAGAGACGGGGGGGCCCGAATACGCAGTATTTT. This encodes CASSPERRGGPNTQYF.

This clone was seen a few times. This chain uses TRBV7-9 with TRBJ2-7; a possible D gene is TRBD1 (6 bases). Deletions cut 4 bases from V and 5 bases from J, with 9 bases between. The germline gives CDR1 SEHNR, CDR2 FQNEAQ (reference sequence). CDR3 length: 12 residues. The CDR3 here is CASSSHRDEQYF. CDR3 coding DNA: TGTGCCAGCAGCTCCCACAGGGACGAGCAGTACTTC.

The chain joins TRBV5-4 to TRBJ2-1, with 7 bases aligning to TRBD1. The V gene's germline CDR1 is SGHNT and CDR2 YYREEE (reference sequence). This CDR3 has 13 residues. Trimming took 4 bases from V and 6 from J; bases not matched to a gene: 4. The CDR3 loop reads CASSQGQLNEQFF. The CDR3 region has the DNA TGTGCCAGCAGCCAGGGACAGCTCAATGAGCAGTTCTTC.

V usage is TRBV7-9 and J usage is TRBJ1-1, with D possibly matching TRBD1 (6 bases). Germline V lookup: CDR1 SEHNR, CDR2 FQNEAQ (reference sequence). Trimming cost V 3 bases and J 1 base, with 9 bases left between them. The CDR3 covers 14 residues. The DNA for the CDR3 is TGTGCCAGCAGCTTGGGACAACAGAACACTGAAGCTTTCTTT. Its protein product is CASSLGQQNTEAFF.

The gene calls are TRBV29-1 and TRBJ1-2; no firm D call. V was clipped by 4 bases and J by 1 base, with 7 bases between them. Germline V gives CDR1 SQVTM, CDR2 ANQGSEA. The CDR3 length is 12 residues. CDR3 loop: CSVGAINYGYTF. CDR3 in DNA: TGCAGCGTTGGTGCGATTAACTATGGCTACACCTTC.

The CDR3 DNA is TGTGCCAGCAGATATCAACAGGGGTATTTCACCGGGGAGCTGTTTTTT. Translation: CASRYQQGYFTGELFF. This sequence joins TRBV7-2 and TRBJ2-2; TRBD1 matches 7 bases. CDR1 is SGHTA and CDR2 is FQGNSA in the germline V gene. V was pared by 6 bases and J by 4 bases, with 11 bases of the junction left unmatched. This CDR3 is 16 amino acids long. Based on the CDR3 plus reference TRBV7-2 and TRBJ2-2, the full variable domain is GAGVSQSPSNKVTEKGKDVELRCDPISGHTALYWYRQSLGQGLEFLIYFQGNSAPDKSGLPSDRFSAERTGGSVSTLTIQRTQQEDSAVYLCASRYQQGYFTGELFFGEGSRLTVL.

The rearrangement links TRBV6-1 to TRBJ1-3; D is unclear. V lost 2 bases and J 8 bases, leaving 25 bases between the germline ends. The CDR3 contains 18 residues. Looked up from germline, CDR1 is MNHNS and CDR2 is SASEGT. CDR3 in DNA: TGTGCCAGCAGTGAAAGGAGCCTACAAGTTCTCGCTCCTTACACCATATATTTT. Translation: CASSERSLQVLAPYTIYF.

This chain joins TRBV19 and TRBJ1-5, with 8 bases that match TRBD1. J was trimmed by 1 base and V by 9 bases; bases with no gene match: 8. Germline values: CDR1 LNHDA, CDR2 SQIVND (reference sequence). The length of the CDR3 is 15 residues. The CDR3 loop is CASRQDRASNQPQHF. CDR3 nucleotide sequence: TGTGCCAGCCGCCAGGACAGGGCAAGCAATCAGCCCCAGCATTTT.

The genes are TRBV18 and TRBJ1-6, with D perhaps matching TRBD1 (6 bases). The V gene's germline CDR1 is KGHSH and CDR2 LQKENI. The CDR3 is 16 amino acids. The V end was cut by 6 bases, the J end by 5 bases, with 17 bases between. CDR3 bases: TGTGCCAGCTCGTCTTATGGACAGAATAATAATTCACCCCTCCACTTT. This encodes CASSSYGQNNNSPLHF.

Turning to this clone: An end of the junction differs from the germline gene, which may be a read error. The chain carries TRBV28 and TRBJ1-4, with a possible D match to TRBD1 (6 bases). The CDR3 consists of 14 residues. Germline CDR1 and CDR2: MDHEN and SYDVKM. The CDR3 here is CASSPLPASQQGYF. CDR3 DNA sequence: TGTGCCAGCAGTCCACTACCAGCCTCACAACAGGGATATTTT.

This chain uses TRBV2 with TRBJ2-1, with D perhaps TRBD1 (6 bases). Trimming cost V 6 bases and J 3 bases, with 9 bases left between them. The germline CDR1 and CDR2 sequences are SNHLY and FYNNEI. This CDR3 has 13 amino acids. The CDR3 loop is CASSRDNYNEQFF. CDR3 in DNA: TGTGCCAGCAGCAGGGACAACTACAATGAGCAGTTCTTC. The variable domain in full, with the rest retrieved from reference TRBV2 and TRBJ2-1, is EPEVTQTPSHQVTQMGQEVILRCVPISNHLYFYWYRQILGQKVEFLVSFYNNEISEKSEIFDDQFSVERPDGSNFTLKIRSTKLEDSAMYFCASSRDNYNEQFFGPGTRLTVL.

V usage is TRBV5-1 and J usage is TRBJ1-2; TRBD1 matches at 8 bases. In germline, CDR1 is SGHRS, CDR2 YFSETQ. The V segment lost 0 bases and the J segment 8 bases; nucleotides outside the gene matches: 3. The CDR3 consists of 13 residues. For the CDR3, the DNA is TGCGCCAGCAGCTTGGGGCAGGGGGCCGGCTACACCTTC. It codes for CASSLGQGAGYTF.

The genes are TRBV18 and TRBJ1-1, with 10 bases that match TRBD1. The CDR3 covers 15 residues. The germline V gene encodes CDR1 KGHSH and CDR2 LQKENI. Germline trimming cut 5 bases from V and 5 bases from J; bases unmatched to any gene: 8. The CDR3 region is CASSSNTGQGTEAFF. CDR3 sequence (DNA): TGTGCCAGCTCATCGAATACGGGACAGGGGACTGAAGCTTTCTTT.

V is TRBV5-4 and J is TRBJ1-1, with TRBD1 as a possible D gene (6 bases). Trimming took off 2 bases at V and 3 bases at J, with 8 bases between the two ends. Germline CDR1 SGHNT, CDR2 YYREEE (reference sequence). The CDR3 consists of 13 residues. CDR3 in DNA: TGTGCCAGCAGCTTACAGGGTTACACTGAAGCTTTCTTT. This translates into CASSLQGYTEAFF.

The chain employs TRBV15 and TRBJ1-3; tentative D call: TRBD1 (5 bases). Germline CDR1 and CDR2: LNHNV and YYDKDF (reference sequence). There are 19 residues in the CDR3. The V gene lost 1 base and the J gene lost 0 bases, with 19 bases spanning the gap. This CDR3 is CATSRASSWGGNSGNTIYF. In nucleotides, the CDR3 is TGTGCCACCAGCAGAGCATCGTCTTGGGGGGGGAACTCTGGAAACACCATATATTTT.

This clone came up many times. The rearrangement joins TRBV9 to TRBJ1-6; D is unclear. Trimming shortened V by 4 bases and J by 0 bases, and 8 bases separated the two germline ends. The CDR3 is 15 residues long. Germline V gene data show CDR1 as SGDLS and CDR2 as YYNGEE. The CDR3 is CASSPESSYNSPLHF. The CDR3 nucleotides read TGTGCCAGCAGCCCGGAGAGCTCCTATAATTCACCCCTCCACTTT.

V is TRBV10-1 and J is TRBJ2-4, with a weak D call TRBD1 (6 bases). Trimming removed 0 bases at V and 7 bases at J, with 13 bases between. The germline V gene encodes CDR1 WNHNN and CDR2 SYGVQD (reference sequence). This CDR3 comprises 15 residues. The CDR3: CASSESTGGSNIQYF. The CDR3 region has the DNA TGCGCCAGCAGTGAGTCGACTGGGGGCAGCAACATTCAGTACTTC.